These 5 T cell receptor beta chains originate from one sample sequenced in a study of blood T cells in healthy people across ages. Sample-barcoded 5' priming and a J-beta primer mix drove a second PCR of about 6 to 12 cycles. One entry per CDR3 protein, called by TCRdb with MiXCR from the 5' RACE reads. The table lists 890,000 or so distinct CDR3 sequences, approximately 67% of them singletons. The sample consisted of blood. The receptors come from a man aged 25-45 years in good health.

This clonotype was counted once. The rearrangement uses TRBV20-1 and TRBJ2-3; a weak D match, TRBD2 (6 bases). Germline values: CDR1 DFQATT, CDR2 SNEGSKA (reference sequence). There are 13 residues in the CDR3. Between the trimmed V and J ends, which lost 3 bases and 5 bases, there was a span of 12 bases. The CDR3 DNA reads TGCAGTGCTAGGTTACTAGCACAAGATACGCAGTATTTT. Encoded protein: CSARLLAQDTQYF.

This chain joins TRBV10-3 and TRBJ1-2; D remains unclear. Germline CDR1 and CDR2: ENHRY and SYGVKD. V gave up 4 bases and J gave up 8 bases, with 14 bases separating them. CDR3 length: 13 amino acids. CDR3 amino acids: CAISGEGLGGYTF. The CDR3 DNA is TGTGCCATCAGTGGCGAGGGTCTGGGCGGCTACACCTTC.

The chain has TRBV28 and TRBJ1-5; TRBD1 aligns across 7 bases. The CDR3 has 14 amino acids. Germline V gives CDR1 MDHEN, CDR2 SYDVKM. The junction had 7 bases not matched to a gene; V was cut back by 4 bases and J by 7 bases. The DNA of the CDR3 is TGTGCCAGCAGTTACCTCGACAGGGAACAGCCCCAGCATTTT. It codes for CASSYLDREQPQHF.

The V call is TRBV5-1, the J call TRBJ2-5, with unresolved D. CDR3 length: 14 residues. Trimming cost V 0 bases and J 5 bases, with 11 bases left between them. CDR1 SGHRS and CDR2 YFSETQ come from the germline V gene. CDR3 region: CASSLGSPWETQYF. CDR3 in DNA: TGCGCCAGCAGCTTGGGGAGCCCATGGGAGACCCAGTACTTC.

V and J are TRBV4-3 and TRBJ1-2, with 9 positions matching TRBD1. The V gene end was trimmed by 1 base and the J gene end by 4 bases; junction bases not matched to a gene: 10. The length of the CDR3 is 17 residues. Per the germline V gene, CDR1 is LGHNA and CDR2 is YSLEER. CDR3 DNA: TGCGCCAGCAGCCAAGCAACCGGGACAGGGAGTACCTATGGCTACACCTTC. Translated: CASSQATGTGSTYGYTF.